Listed here are 22 T cell receptor beta chains from one sample, sequenced in a study of T cell responses to AZD1222 COVID-19 vaccine. Produced via immunoSEQ multiplex PCR; TCRdb's table is partial and in-frame only. Found here are some 120,000 clones, roughly nine tenths of them singletons; the top ten hold around 4%. The sequenced sample was peripheral blood, obtained on day 0 of AZD1222 vaccination. These receptors all come from an adult in good health.

The J gene is TRBJ1-2, the V gene TRBV14; D possibly corresponds to TRBD1 (6 bases). Germline lookup yields CDR1 SGHDN and CDR2 FVKESK. The V end was cut by 4 bases, the J end by 2 bases, with 8 bases between. CDR3 length: 13 amino acids. The CDR3: CASSLGQNYGYTF. The DNA for the CDR3 is TGTGCCAGCAGCCTAGGACAGAACTATGGCTACACCTTC.

This clone is a singleton in its sample. The rearrangement links TRBV5-1 to TRBJ1-2, with a tentative D call TRBD1 (5 bases). V dropped 4 bases and J dropped 1 base, with 14 bases sitting between them. The length of the CDR3 is 15 residues. Germline assignment: CDR1 SGHRS and CDR2 YFSETQ. The CDR3, as DNA: TGCGCCAGCAGCCCGGGTGGCAGGGATAACTATGGCTACACCTTC. This codes for CASSPGGRDNYGYTF. Full variable domain (rest looked up from reference TRBV5-1 and TRBJ1-2): KAGVTQTPRYLIKTRGQQVTLSCSPISGHRSVSWYQQTPGQGLQFLFEYFSETQRNKGNFPGRFSGRQFSNSRSEMNVSTLELGDSALYLCASSPGGRDNYGYTFGSGTRLTVV.

This clone was observed a single time. The chain uses TRBV5-8 and TRBJ2-1, with unresolved D. The germline V gene encodes CDR1 SGHTS and CDR2 YDEGEE. This CDR3 contains 13 residues. The ends were cut back, 4 bases at V and 2 bases at J, with 7 bases in the middle. The CDR3 nucleotides read TGTGCCAGCAGCCGAAGACCCTACAATGAGCAGTTCTTC. It is translated as CASSRRPYNEQFF.

J is TRBJ2-3 and V is TRBV7-2; D is possibly TRBD2 (6 bases). This CDR3 is built from 16 residues. From germline, CDR1 is SGHTA and CDR2 FQGNSA. The V gene lost 1 base and the J gene lost 3 bases, with 14 bases spanning the gap. For the CDR3, the DNA is TGTGCCAGCAGCTTAGGGGACCCCGGGGGTACAGATACGCAGTATTTT. It codes for CASSLGDPGGTDTQYF.

The chain uses TRBV29-1 and TRBJ1-2; the D is unclear. Germline-derived CDR1 and CDR2 are SQVTM and ANQGSEA. The CDR3 consists of 13 residues. Trimming cost V 3 bases and J 4 bases, with 12 bases left between them. For the CDR3, the DNA is TGCAGCGTTGATGATCCTTCAGTCTATGGCTACACCTTC. Residues: CSVDDPSVYGYTF.

V is TRBV7-2 and J is TRBJ1-5; unclear D gene. Germline V gives CDR1 SGHTA, CDR2 FQGNSA. Deletions cut 5 bases from V and 10 bases from J, with 12 bases between. CDR3 length: 12 amino acids. CDR3 coding DNA: TGTGCCAGCAGCGACGGTCGGAACCCCCAGCATTTT. Translating gives CASSDGRNPQHF.

The chain has TRBV25-1 and TRBJ2-3; 11 bases fit TRBD1. The junction had 11 bases not matched to a gene; V was cut back by 4 bases and J by 5 bases. There are 17 residues in the CDR3. Germline values: CDR1 MGHDK, CDR2 SYGVNS. The CDR3 bases are TGTGCCAGCAGTGTCGGTCGGGGGACAGGGGGAAGAGATACGCAGTATTTT. Its translation is CASSVGRGTGGRDTQYF.

The gene calls are TRBV3-1 (or the pseudogene TRBV3-2) and TRBJ1-1; the D gene is possibly TRBD1 (6 bases). Trimming took off 1 base at V and 7 bases at J, with 10 bases between the two ends. The length of the CDR3 is 13 residues. Germline assignment: CDR1 LGHDT and CDR2 YNNKEL (reference sequence). CDR3 bases: TGTGCCAGCAGCCAAGGAGGGGGAATTGAAGCTTTCTTT. This gives the protein CASSQGGGIEAFF.

The chain recombines TRBV7-9 with TRBJ2-7; a possible D gene is TRBD2 (5 bases). V was pared by 7 bases and J by 2 bases, with 18 bases between. Germline V gene data show CDR1 as SEHNR and CDR2 as FQNEAQ (reference sequence). The CDR3 sequence is 15 residues long. The CDR3 sequence is CASTDLASAAYEQYF. The CDR3 DNA follows: TGTGCCAGCACCGACCTAGCCTCTGCCGCCTACGAGCAGTACTTC.

This clone was counted a single time. The rearrangement links TRBV5-1 to TRBJ2-7, with D possibly matching TRBD1 (6 bases). Germline V lookup: CDR1 SGHRS, CDR2 YFSETQ. V was clipped by 2 bases and J by 5 bases, with 20 bases between them. This CDR3 has 16 residues. DNA of the CDR3: TGCGCCAGCAGCTTTGGCCCAAGGGGGTCCCAAGACGAGCAGTACTTC. Translated: CASSFGPRGSQDEQYF.

The rearrangement uses TRBV4-1 and TRBJ2-5, with 8 bases fitting TRBD2. The CDR3 totals 16 residues. CDR1 and CDR2 from the germline V gene are MGHRA and YSYEKL. J was trimmed by 5 bases and V by 6 bases; bases with no gene match: 14. CDR3 loop: CASSRGEAGAFETQYF. The DNA of the CDR3 is TGCGCCAGCAGTCGAGGGGAAGCGGGAGCTTTTGAGACCCAGTACTTC.

The chain is built from TRBV19 and TRBJ1-6; D is uncertain. Germline V CDR1 and CDR2: LNHDA, SQIVND (reference sequence). The CDR3 is 16 residues long. Trimming removed 4 bases at V and 9 bases at J, with 19 bases between. Here the CDR3 reads CASSRGAGSDGSPLHF. The CDR3 coding sequence is TGTGCCAGTAGTAGGGGAGCGGGGAGTGATGGTTCACCCCTCCACTTT.

The chain recombines TRBV19 with TRBJ2-1; TRBD2 matches at 11 bases. CDR3 length: 15 residues. Germline CDR1 reads LNHDA; CDR2 reads SQIVND (reference sequence). V shed 7 bases, J shed 8 bases, and the junction held 10 bases outside the gene matches. DNA of the CDR3: TGTGCCAGTACACGTTTAGCGGGGGGGCCACATGAGCAGTTCTTC. Its translation: CASTRLAGGPHEQFF.

This chain joins TRBV5-1 and TRBJ2-3; D may be TRBD1 (7 bases). The CDR3 contains 14 residues. Germline values: CDR1 SGHRS, CDR2 YFSETQ. The ends were cut back, 4 bases at V and 4 bases at J, with 13 bases in the middle. The CDR3 loop is CASSPGGYSDTQYF. CDR3 bases: TGCGCCAGCAGCCCAGGGGGGTATTCAGATACGCAGTATTTT. Drawing the rest from reference TRBV5-1 and TRBJ2-3, the complete variable domain is KAGVTQTPRYLIKTRGQQVTLSCSPISGHRSVSWYQQTPGQGLQFLFEYFSETQRNKGNFPGRFSGRQFSNSRSEMNVSTLELGDSALYLCASSPGGYSDTQYFGPGTRLTVL.

The chain links TRBV2 to TRBJ1-4; no clear D. This CDR3 contains 13 residues. The germline V gene has CDR1 SNHLY and CDR2 FYNNEI. The germline V and J ends were trimmed by 2 bases and 7 bases, with 8 bases remaining between them. CDR3 DNA: TGTGCCAGCAGTGAACAGTATGGTGAAAAACTGTTTTTT. Protein sequence: CASSEQYGEKLFF.

CDR3 loop: CASSTGRTQNTEAFF. The CDR3 region has the DNA TGTGCCAGTAGTACGGGTCGTACACAGAACACTGAAGCTTTCTTT. The rearrangement joins TRBV19 to TRBJ1-1; no definite D call. Trimming removed 4 bases at V and 1 base at J, with 13 bases between. The CDR3 extends over 15 amino acids. Germline loops: CDR1 LNHDA, CDR2 SQIVND (reference sequence).

This chain uses TRBV25-1 with TRBJ1-6, with 7 bases lining up with TRBD1. J was trimmed by 9 bases and V by 8 bases; bases with no gene match: 13. The CDR3 is made up of 15 amino acids. Germline CDR1 and CDR2: MGHDK and SYGVNS. This CDR3 is CASRVGDSVTSPLHF. The CDR3 DNA reads TGTGCCAGCCGGGTAGGGGACAGTGTCACTTCACCCCTCCACTTT.

The chain joins TRBV9 to TRBJ2-5; TRBD2 agrees at 7 bases. V shed 0 bases and J 4 bases; nucleotides not matched to a gene: 6. Germline-derived CDR1 and CDR2 are SGDLS and YYNGEE. This CDR3 has 15 amino acids. The CDR3 spells CASSVGGLVAETQYF. In nucleotides, the CDR3 is TGTGCCAGCAGCGTAGGAGGACTAGTGGCAGAGACCCAGTACTTC. The variable domain in full, completed from reference TRBV9 and TRBJ2-5, reads DSGVTQTPKHLITATGQRVTLRCSPRSGDLSVYWYQQSLDQGLQFLIQYYNGEERAKGNILERFSAQQFPDLHSELNLSSLELGDSALYFCASSVGGLVAETQYFGPGTRLLVL.

This chain joins TRBV11-2 and TRBJ1-5; no definite D call. Trimming took 5 bases from V and 1 from J, leaving 12 bases between them. Germline assignment: CDR1 SGHAT and CDR2 FQNNGV. This CDR3 is 15 amino acids long. The DNA of the CDR3 is TGTGCCAGCAGCGTAACCTCCGGGAGCAATCAGCCCCAGCATTTT. Protein: CASSVTSGSNQPQHF. The variable domain in full, with the rest retrieved from reference TRBV11-2 and TRBJ1-5, is EAGVAQSPRYKIIEKRQSVAFWCNPISGHATLYWYQQILGQGPKLLIQFQNNGVVDDSQLPKDRFSAERLKGVDSTLKIQPAKLEDSAVYLCASSVTSGSNQPQHFGDGTRLSIL.

This chain connects TRBV28 to TRBJ2-7; TRBD2 aligns across 10 bases. V lost 5 bases, J lost 5 bases, and 9 bases stayed unmatched. Germline V gives CDR1 MDHEN, CDR2 SYDVKM. The CDR3 has 15 residues. In DNA form, the CDR3 reads TGTGCCAGCAGTACCTCTCTAGCGGGAGACAACGAGCAGTACTTC. This gives the protein CASSTSLAGDNEQYF.

The gene calls are TRBV7-3 and TRBJ2-6, with a possible D match to TRBD1 (6 bases). Germline CDR1 and CDR2: SGHTA and FQGTGA. Trimming shortened V by 3 bases and J by 0 bases, and 9 bases separated the two germline ends. This CDR3 comprises 16 residues. The CDR3 DNA reads as TGTGCCAGCAGCTTCGCAGGGGCCTCTGGGGCCAACGTCCTGACTTTC. Translation gives CASSFAGASGANVLTF.

This chain uses TRBV27 with TRBJ2-3; D call uncertain. The CDR3 spans 14 residues. V was pared by 2 bases and J by 5 bases, with 11 bases between. Germline CDR1 is MNHEY and CDR2 is SMNVEV (reference sequence). The CDR3 loop is CASSLLGWGDTQYF. The CDR3 region has the DNA TGTGCCAGCAGTTTACTTGGGTGGGGAGATACGCAGTATTTT.